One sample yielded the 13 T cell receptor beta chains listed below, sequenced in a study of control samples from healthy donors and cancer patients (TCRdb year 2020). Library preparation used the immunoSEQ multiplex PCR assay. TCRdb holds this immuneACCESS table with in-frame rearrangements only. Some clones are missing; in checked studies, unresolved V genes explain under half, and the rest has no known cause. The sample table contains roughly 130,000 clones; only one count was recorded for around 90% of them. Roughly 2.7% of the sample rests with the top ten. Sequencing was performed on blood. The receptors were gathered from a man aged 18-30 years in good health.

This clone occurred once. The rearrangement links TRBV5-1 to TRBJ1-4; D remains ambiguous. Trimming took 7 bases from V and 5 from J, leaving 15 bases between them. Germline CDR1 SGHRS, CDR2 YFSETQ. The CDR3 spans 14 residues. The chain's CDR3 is CASGVLSRNEKLFF. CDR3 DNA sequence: TGCGCCAGCGGGGTATTGTCTCGGAATGAAAAACTGTTTTTT.

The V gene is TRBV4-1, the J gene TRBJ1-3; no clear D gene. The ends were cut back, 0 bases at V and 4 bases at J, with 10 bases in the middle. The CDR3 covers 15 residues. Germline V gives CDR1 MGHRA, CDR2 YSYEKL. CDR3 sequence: CASSQDRPVGNTIYF. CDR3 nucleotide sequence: TGCGCCAGCAGCCAAGATAGGCCAGTCGGAAACACCATATATTTT.

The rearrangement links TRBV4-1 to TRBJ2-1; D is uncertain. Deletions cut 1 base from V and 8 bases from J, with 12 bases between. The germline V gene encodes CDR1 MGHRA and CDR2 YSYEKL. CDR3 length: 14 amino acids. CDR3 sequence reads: CASSQGLIVYEQFF. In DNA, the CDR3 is TGCGCCAGCAGCCAAGGTTTAATAGTCTATGAGCAGTTCTTC.

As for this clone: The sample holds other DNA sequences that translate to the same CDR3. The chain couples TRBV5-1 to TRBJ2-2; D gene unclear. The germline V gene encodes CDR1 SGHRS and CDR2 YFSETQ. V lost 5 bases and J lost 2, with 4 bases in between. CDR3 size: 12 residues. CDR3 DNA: TGCGCCAGCAGTATTAACACCGGGGAGCTGTTTTTT. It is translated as CASSINTGELFF.

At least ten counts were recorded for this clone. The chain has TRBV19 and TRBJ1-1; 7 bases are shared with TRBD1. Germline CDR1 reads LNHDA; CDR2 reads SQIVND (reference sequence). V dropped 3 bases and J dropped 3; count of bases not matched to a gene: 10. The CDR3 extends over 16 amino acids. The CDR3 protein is CASSIPPAGGDTEAFF. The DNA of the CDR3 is TGTGCCAGTAGTATTCCCCCCGCAGGGGGTGACACTGAAGCTTTCTTT.

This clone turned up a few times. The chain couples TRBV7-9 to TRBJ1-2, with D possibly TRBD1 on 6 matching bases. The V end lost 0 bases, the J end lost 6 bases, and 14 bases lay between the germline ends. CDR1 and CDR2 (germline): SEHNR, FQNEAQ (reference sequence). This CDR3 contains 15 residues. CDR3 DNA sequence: TGTGCCAGCAGCTTAGCGGTACGGGGGCAGGATGGCTACACCTTC. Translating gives CASSLAVRGQDGYTF. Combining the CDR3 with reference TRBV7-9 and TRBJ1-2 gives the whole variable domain DTGVSQNPRHKITKRGQNVTFRCDPISEHNRLYWYRQTLGQGPEFLTYFQNEAQLEKSRLLSDRFSAERPKGSFSTLEIQRTEQGDSAMYLCASSLAVRGQDGYTFGSGTRLTVV.

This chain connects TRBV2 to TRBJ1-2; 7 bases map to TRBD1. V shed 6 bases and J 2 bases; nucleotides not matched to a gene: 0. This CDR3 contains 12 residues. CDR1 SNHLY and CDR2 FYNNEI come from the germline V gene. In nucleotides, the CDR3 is TGTGCCAGCAGACAGGGGAACTATGGCTACACCTTC. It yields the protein CASRQGNYGYTF.

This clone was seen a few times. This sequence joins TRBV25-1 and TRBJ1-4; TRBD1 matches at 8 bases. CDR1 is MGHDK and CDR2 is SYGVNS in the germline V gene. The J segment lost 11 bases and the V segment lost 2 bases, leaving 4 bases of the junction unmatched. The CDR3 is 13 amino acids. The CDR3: CASSEGQGLKLFF. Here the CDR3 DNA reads TGTGCCAGCAGTGAAGGACAGGGTTTGAAACTGTTTTTT.

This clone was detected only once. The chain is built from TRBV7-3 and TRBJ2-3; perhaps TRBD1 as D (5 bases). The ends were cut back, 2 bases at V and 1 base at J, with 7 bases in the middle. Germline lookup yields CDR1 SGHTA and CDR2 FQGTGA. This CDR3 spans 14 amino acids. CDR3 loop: CASSLSTGTDTQYF. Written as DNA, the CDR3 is TGTGCCAGCAGCTTATCGACAGGCACAGATACGCAGTATTTT.

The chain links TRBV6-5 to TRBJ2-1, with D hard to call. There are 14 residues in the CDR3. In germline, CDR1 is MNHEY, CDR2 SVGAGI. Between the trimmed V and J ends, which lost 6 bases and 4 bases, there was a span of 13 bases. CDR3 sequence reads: CASSQRTEYNEQFF. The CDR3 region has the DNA TGTGCCAGCAGCCAAAGGACGGAATACAATGAGCAGTTCTTC.

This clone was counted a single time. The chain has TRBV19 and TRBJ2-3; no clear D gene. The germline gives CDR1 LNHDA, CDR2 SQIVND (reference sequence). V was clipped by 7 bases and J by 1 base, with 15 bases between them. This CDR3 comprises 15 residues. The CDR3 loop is CASMGWLEGTDTQYF. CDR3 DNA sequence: TGTGCCAGTATGGGTTGGCTTGAGGGCACAGATACGCAGTATTTT.

CDR3 sequence reads: CASSFGNGSPYEQYF. For the CDR3, the DNA is TGTGCCAGCAGCTTCGGGAACGGATCTCCCTACGAGCAGTACTTC. The chain uses TRBV11-3 and TRBJ2-7; TRBD2 might be the D (5 bases). The CDR3 is made up of 15 amino acids. CDR1 SGHNT and CDR2 YENEEA come from the germline V gene. V was trimmed by 3 bases and J by 2 bases, leaving 14 bases between them.

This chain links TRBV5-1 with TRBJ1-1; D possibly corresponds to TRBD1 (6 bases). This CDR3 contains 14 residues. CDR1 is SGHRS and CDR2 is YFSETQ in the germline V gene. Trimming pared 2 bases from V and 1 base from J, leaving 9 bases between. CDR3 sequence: CASSLNRANTEAFF. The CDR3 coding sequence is TGCGCCAGCAGCTTAAACAGGGCGAACACTGAAGCTTTCTTT. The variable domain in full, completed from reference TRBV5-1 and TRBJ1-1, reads KAGVTQTPRYLIKTRGQQVTLSCSPISGHRSVSWYQQTPGQGLQFLFEYFSETQRNKGNFPGRFSGRQFSNSRSEMNVSTLELGDSALYLCASSLNRANTEAFFGQGTRLTVV.